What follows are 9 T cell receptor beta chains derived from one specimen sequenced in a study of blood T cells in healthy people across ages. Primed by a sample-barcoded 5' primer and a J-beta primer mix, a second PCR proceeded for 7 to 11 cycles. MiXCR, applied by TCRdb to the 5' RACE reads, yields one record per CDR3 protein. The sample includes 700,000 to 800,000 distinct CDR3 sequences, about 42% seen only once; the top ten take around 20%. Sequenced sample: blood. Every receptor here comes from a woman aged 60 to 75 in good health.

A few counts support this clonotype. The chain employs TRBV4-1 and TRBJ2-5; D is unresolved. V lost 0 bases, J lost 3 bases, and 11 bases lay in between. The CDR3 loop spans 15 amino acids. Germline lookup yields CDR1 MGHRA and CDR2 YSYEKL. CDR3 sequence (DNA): TGCGCCAGCAGCCAAGATGGGCAGGCCGAAGAGACCCAGTACTTC. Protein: CASSQDGQAEETQYF.

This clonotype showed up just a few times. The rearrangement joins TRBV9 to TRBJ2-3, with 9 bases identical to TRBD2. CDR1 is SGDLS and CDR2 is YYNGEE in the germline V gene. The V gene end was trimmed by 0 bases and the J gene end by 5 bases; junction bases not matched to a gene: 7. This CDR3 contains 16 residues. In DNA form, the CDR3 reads TGTGCCAGCAGCGTAGTGGCGGGGGGGCGATTAGATACGCAGTATTTT. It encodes CASSVVAGGRLDTQYF.

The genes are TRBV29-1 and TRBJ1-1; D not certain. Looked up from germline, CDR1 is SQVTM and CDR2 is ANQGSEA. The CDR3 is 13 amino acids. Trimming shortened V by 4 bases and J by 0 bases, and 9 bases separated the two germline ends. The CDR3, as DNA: TGCAGCGTTGTTCACAGTATGAACACTGAAGCTTTCTTT. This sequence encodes CSVVHSMNTEAFF.

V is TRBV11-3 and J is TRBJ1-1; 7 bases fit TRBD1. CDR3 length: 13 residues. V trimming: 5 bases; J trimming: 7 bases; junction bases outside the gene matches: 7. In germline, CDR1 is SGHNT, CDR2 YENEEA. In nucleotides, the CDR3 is TGTGCCAGCAGCCGCATTCAGGGGGGTGAAGCTTTCTTT. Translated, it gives CASSRIQGGEAFF.

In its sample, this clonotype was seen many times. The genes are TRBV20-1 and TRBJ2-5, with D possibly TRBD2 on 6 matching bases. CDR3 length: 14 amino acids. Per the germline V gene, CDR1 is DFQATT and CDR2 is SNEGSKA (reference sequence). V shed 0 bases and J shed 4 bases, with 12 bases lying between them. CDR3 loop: CSARELAVRETQYF. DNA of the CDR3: TGCAGTGCTAGAGAATTAGCGGTGCGAGAGACCCAGTACTTC.

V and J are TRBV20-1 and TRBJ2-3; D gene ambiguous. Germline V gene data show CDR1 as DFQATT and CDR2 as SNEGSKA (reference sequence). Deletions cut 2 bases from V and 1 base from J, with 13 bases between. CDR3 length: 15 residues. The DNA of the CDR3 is TGCAGTGCTAGAATGGGCATAAAACGCACAGATACGCAGTATTTT. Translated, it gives CSARMGIKRTDTQYF.

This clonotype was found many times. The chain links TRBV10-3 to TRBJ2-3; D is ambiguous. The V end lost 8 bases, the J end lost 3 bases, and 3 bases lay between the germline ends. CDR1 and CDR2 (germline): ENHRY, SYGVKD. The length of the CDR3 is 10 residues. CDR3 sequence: CAIGTDTQYF. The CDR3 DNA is TGTGCCATCGGTACAGATACGCAGTATTTT.

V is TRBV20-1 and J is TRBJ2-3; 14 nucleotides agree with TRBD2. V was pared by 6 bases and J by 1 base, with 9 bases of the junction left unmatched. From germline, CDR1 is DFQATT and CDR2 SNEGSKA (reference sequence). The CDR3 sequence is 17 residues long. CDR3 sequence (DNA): TGCAGTGCAAGGGGGACTAGCGGGAGTTGGGGCACAGATACGCAGTATTTT. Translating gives CSARGTSGSWGTDTQYF.

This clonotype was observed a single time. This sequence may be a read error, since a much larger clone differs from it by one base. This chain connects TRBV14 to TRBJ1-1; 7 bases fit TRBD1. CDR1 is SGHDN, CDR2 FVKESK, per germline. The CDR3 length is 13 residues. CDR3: CVSSQRQGREAFF. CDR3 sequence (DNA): TGTGTCAGCAGCCAAAGACAGGGAAGGGAAGCTTTCTTT.